The present TCR beta chain was sequenced within a study of blood T cell repertoires in COVID-19. Study-wide background: PBMCs, B-cell-depleted T cells, or T cells were the source of the cDNA or gDNA that made up the material.

Participants' own reports of clinical history determined their cohort assignment. The CDR3 is 15 residues long. V was cut by 1 base and J by 2 bases, with 13 bases left in between. Germline CDR1 and CDR2: SGDLS and YYNGEE. Clones were read by immunoSEQ multiplex PCR, and TCRdb kept only the in-frame ones, dropping some. This table has a few hundred thousand clones, approximately 84% appearing once. V is TRBV9 and J is TRBJ2-7, with D possibly matching TRBD2 (5 bases). The sequencing input was PBMCs or T cells enriched from blood (not recorded which). The receptor comes from a woman younger than 30 who had recovered from COVID-19. This CDR3 is CASSVSSGNPYEQYF. The CDR3 DNA sequence: TGTGCCAGCAGCGTATCTTCCGGGAATCCCTACGAGCAGTACTTC. The full variable domain, rest sourced from reference TRBV9 and TRBJ2-7, is DSGVTQTPKHLITATGQRVTLRCSPRSGDLSVYWYQQSLDQGLQFLIQYYNGEERAKGNILERFSAQQFPDLHSELNLSSLELGDSALYFCASSVSSGNPYEQYFGPGTRLTVT.